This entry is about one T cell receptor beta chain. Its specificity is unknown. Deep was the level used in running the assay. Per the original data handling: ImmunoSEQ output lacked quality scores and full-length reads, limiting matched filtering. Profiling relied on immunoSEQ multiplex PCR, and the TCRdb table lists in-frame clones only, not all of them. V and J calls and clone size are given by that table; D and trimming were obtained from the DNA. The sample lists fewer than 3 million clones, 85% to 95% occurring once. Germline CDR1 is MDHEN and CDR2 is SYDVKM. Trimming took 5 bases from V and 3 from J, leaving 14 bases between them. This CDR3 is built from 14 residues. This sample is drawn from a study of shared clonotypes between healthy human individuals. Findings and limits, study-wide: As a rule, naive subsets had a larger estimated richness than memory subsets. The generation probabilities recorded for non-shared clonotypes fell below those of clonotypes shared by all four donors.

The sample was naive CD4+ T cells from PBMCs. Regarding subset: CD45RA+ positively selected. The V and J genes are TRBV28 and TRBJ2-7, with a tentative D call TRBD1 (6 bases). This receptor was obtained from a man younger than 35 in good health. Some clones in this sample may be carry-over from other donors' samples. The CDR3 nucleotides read TGTGCCAGCAGTCCCACAGGGCCGTTCTACGAGCAGTACTTC. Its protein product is CASSPTGPFYEQYF.